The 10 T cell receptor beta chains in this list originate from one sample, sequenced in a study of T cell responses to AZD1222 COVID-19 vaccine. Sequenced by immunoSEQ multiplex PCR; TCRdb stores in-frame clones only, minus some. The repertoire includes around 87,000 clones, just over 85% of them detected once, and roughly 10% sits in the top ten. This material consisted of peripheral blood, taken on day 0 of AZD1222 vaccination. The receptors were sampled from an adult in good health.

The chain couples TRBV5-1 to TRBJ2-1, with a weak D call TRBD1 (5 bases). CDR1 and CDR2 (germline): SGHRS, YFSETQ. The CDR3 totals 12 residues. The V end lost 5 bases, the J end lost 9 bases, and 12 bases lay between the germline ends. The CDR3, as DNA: TGCGCCAGCAGTATTCCCCAGGGTGAGCAGTTCTTC. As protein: CASSIPQGEQFF.

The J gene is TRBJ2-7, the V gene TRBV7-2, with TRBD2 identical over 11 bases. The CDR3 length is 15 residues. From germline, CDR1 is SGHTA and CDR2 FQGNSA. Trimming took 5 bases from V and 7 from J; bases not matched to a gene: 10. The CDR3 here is CASSNVLAGVREQYF. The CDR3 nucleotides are TGTGCCAGCAGCAACGTACTAGCGGGAGTAAGGGAGCAGTACTTC.

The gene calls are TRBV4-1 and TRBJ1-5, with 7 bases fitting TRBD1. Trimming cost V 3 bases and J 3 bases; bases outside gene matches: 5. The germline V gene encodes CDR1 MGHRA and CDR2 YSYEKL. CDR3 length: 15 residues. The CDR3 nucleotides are TGCGCCAGCAGCCATGAGGGGGCAAACAATCAGCCCCAGCATTTT. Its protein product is CASSHEGANNQPQHF.

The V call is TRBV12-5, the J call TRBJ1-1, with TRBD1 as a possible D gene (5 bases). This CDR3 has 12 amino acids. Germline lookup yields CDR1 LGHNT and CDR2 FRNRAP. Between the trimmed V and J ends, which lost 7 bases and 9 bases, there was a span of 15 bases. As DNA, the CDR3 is TGTGCTAGTGCCTCAGCCAGGGAGAAAGCTTTCTTT. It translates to CASASAREKAFF.

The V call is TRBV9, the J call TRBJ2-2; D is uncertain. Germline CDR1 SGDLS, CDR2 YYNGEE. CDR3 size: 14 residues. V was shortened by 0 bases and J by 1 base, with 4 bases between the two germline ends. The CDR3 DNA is TGTGCCAGCAGCGTAGCCGGGAACACCGGGGAGCTGTTTTTT. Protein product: CASSVAGNTGELFF.

The CDR3 loop reads CASSYSWGSEKLFF. The CDR3 nucleotides are TGTGCCAGCAGTTACTCTTGGGGGAGTGAAAAACTGTTTTTT. The chain links TRBV6-5 to TRBJ1-4; TRBD1 is a possible D gene (5 bases). Germline lookup yields CDR1 MNHEY and CDR2 SVGAGI. The CDR3 totals 14 residues. V lost 0 bases and J lost 7, with 9 bases in between.

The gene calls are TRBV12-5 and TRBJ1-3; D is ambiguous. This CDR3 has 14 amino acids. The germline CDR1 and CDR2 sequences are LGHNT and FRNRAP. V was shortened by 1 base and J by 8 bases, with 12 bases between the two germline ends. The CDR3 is CASGLGTMSDTIYF. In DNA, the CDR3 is TGTGCTAGTGGTTTGGGTACGATGTCAGACACCATATATTTT. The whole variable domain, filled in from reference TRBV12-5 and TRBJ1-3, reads DARVTQTPRHKVTEMGQEVTMRCQPILGHNTVFWYRQTMMQGLELLAYFRNRAPLDDSGMPKDRFSAEMPDATLATLKIQPSEPRDSAVYFCASGLGTMSDTIYFGEGSWLTVV.

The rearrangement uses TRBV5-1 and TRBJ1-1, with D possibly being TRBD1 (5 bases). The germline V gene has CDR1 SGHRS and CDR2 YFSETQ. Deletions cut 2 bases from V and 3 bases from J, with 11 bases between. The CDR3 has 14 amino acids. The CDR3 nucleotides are TGCGCCAGCAGCTTTTCCGGCAGGGACACTGAAGCTTTCTTT. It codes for CASSFSGRDTEAFF.

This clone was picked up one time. CDR3 sequence: CSVGGGASYEQYF. The CDR3 nucleotides read TGCAGCGTTGGGGGAGGGGCCTCCTACGAGCAGTACTTC. The gene calls are TRBV29-1 and TRBJ2-7, with 7 bases aligning to TRBD2. Trimming removed 4 bases from V and 0 bases from J; junction bases left unmatched: 3. CDR1 is SQVTM, CDR2 ANQGSEA, per germline. The CDR3 is 13 amino acids.

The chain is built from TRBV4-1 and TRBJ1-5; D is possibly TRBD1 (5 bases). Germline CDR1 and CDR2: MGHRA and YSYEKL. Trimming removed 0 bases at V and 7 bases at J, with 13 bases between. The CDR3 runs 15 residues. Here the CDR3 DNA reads TGCGCCAGCAGCCAAGATATTTTGGGGGTACAGCCCCAGCATTTT. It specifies CASSQDILGVQPQHF.